A selection of T cell receptor beta chains follows, all from one sample in a study of human T cells and chemical hapten exposure. In TCRdb, the RACE reads were re-called with MiXCR into one record per CDR3 protein. The sample shows about 120,000 distinct CDR3 sequences, roughly 13% of them seen only once. The sequences come from whole blood, collected in connection with sensitization to the hapten diphenylcyclopropenone (DPC). The receptors come from a young man with alopecia areata. Some clones in this sample may be carry-over from other donors' samples. CDR3s include the opening cysteine and the closing phenylalanine or tryptophan. Fields, in order: V gene, clone size, D gene, J gene, CDR3 length, CDR3 protein, CDR3 DNA. A D gene is named only where the DNA matches it firmly. Rows may omit the clone size; those that give it use once, few, many or a size class.

V gene: TRBV6-2/TRBV6-3; clone size: few; D gene: NA; J gene: TRBJ2-4; CDR3 length: 16; CDR3 protein: CATRFRGRWTKNIQYF; CDR3 DNA: TGTGCCACCCGTTTCCGGGGGCGGTGGACCAAAAACATTCAGTACTTC
V gene: TRBV7-2; clone size: few; D gene: NA; J gene: TRBJ1-5; CDR3 length: 13; CDR3 protein: CASSSRVEQPQHF; CDR3 DNA: TGTGCCAGCAGCTCCAGGGTAGAACAGCCCCAGCATTTT
V gene: TRBV6-6; clone size: NA; D gene: TRBD1; J gene: TRBJ1-2; CDR3 length: 15; CDR3 protein: CATRTGGDLDYGYTF; CDR3 DNA: TGTGCCACTCGGACAGGGGGCGATTTAGACTATGGCTACACCTTC
V gene: TRBV6-5; clone size: NA; D gene: TRBD1; J gene: TRBJ2-7; CDR3 length: 14; CDR3 protein: CASSSRDRSYEQYF; CDR3 DNA: TGTGCCAGCAGTTCCCGGGACAGATCCTACGAGCAGTACTTC
V gene: TRBV6-2/TRBV6-3; clone size: many; D gene: TRBD1; J gene: TRBJ1-1; CDR3 length: 12; CDR3 protein: CASNTRQGKAFF; CDR3 DNA: TGTGCCAGCAATACTCGACAGGGCAAAGCTTTCTTT
V gene: TRBV7-2; clone size: NA; D gene: NA; J gene: TRBJ2-3; CDR3 length: 15; CDR3 protein: CASSLVWRTTDTQYF; CDR3 DNA: TGTGCCAGCAGCTTAGTCTGGCGGACCACAGATACGCAGTATTTT
V gene: TRBV5-1; clone size: few; D gene: NA; J gene: TRBJ2-5; CDR3 length: 11; CDR3 protein: CASSLGTTQYF; CDR3 DNA: TGCGCCAGCAGCTTAGGGACGACCCAGTACTTC
V gene: TRBV3-2; clone size: few; D gene: NA; J gene: TRBJ1-6; CDR3 length: 11; CDR3 protein: CASSLRGRGNF; CDR3 DNA: TGTGCCAGCAGCCTAAGGGGCAGGGGAAACTTT
V gene: TRBV9; clone size: many; D gene: NA; J gene: TRBJ2-5; CDR3 length: 14; CDR3 protein: CASSVAIQAGTQYF; CDR3 DNA: TGTGCCAGCAGCGTAGCTATCCAGGCGGGTACCCAGTACTTC
V gene: TRBV20-1; clone size: NA; D gene: NA; J gene: TRBJ1-1; CDR3 length: 13; CDR3 protein: CSARQGLNTEAFF; CDR3 DNA: TGCAGTGCTAGACAGGGGCTCAACACTGAAGCTTTCTTT
V gene: TRBV3-1; clone size: NA; D gene: TRBD1; J gene: TRBJ1-3; CDR3 length: 15; CDR3 protein: CASSPSDRARNTIYF; CDR3 DNA: TGTGCCAGCAGCCCGTCCGACAGGGCTAGAAACACCATATATTTT